Detailed here is one TCR beta chain. Its antigen remains unknown. V lost 7 bases, J lost 4 bases, and 13 bases lay in between. Germline loops: CDR1 LNHDA, CDR2 SQIVND (reference sequence). The CDR3 spans 14 residues. The data are from a study of T cell responses to AZD1222 COVID-19 vaccine. Across the study: Pooling of second doses given at about 4 or about 12 weeks was done.

Study-wide points: Spike regions recognized by vaccine-associated CD4 TCRs spanned the protein, led by 160-218 and 743-854. Donors were mostly white British, more females; clonal diversity possibly underestimated. It was only five to seven AZD1222 recipients who were seropositive at baseline.

TCRdb's copy holds only in-frame clones and misses some; the assay was immunoSEQ multiplex PCR. The repertoire holds roughly 150,000 clones, 90% seen once, with around 1.9% in the top ten. The TCR originated in an adult in good health. This specimen was peripheral blood, taken on day 0 of AZD1222 vaccination. The V call is TRBV19, the J call TRBJ2-2; perhaps TRBD2 as D (6 bases). CDR3 sequence: CASTGGLLTGELFF. CDR3 coding DNA: TGTGCCAGTACCGGGGGACTCCTCACCGGGGAGCTGTTTTTT. The full variable domain, its missing parts supplied by reference TRBV19 and TRBJ2-2, is DGGITQSPKYLFRKEGQNVTLSCEQNLNHDAMYWYRQDPGQGLRLIYYSQIVNDFQKGDIAEGYSVSREKKESFPLTVTSAQKNPTAFYLCASTGGLLTGELFFGEGSRLTVL.